These 23 T cell receptor beta chains came from one sample sequenced in a study of blood T cell repertoires in COVID-19. TCRdb's copy holds only in-frame clones and misses some; the assay was immunoSEQ multiplex PCR. The table records tens of thousands of clones, about 87% of them present only once. The sample comprised peripheral blood. These receptors originate from a human donor in a cohort sampled during active COVID-19.

The chain uses TRBV7-8 and TRBJ2-4; D is ambiguous. The CDR3 contains 13 residues. V gave up 5 bases and J gave up 4 bases, with 9 bases separating them. Germline lookup yields CDR1 SGHVS and CDR2 FQNEAQ. The CDR3 DNA reads as TGTGCCAGCAGCGGGCCCTCTAAAAACATTCAGTACTTC. Protein: CASSGPSKNIQYF. Based on the CDR3 plus reference TRBV7-8 and TRBJ2-4, the full variable domain is GAGVSQSPRYKVAKRGQDVALRCDPISGHVSLFWYQQALGQGPEFLTYFQNEAQLDKSGLPSDRFFAERPEGSVSTLKIQRTQQEDSAVYLCASSGPSKNIQYFGAGTRLSVL.

The V and J genes are TRBV5-1 and TRBJ2-7; D may be TRBD1 (6 bases). Trimming left V 4 bases short and J 5 bases short, with 16 bases between. Germline CDR1 is SGHRS and CDR2 is YFSETQ. The CDR3 is 14 residues long. CDR3 region: CASSRGRGVNEQYF. The CDR3, as DNA: TGCGCCAGCAGCCGGGGCAGGGGAGTCAACGAGCAGTACTTC.

This chain uses TRBV29-1 with TRBJ2-3; D remains ambiguous. The CDR3 has 12 amino acids. CDR1 and CDR2 (germline): SQVTM, ANQGSEA. The germline V and J ends were trimmed by 6 bases and 0 bases, with 7 bases remaining between them. The CDR3 coding sequence is TGCAGCGTGTCGTATAGCACAGATACGCAGTATTTT. It codes for CSVSYSTDTQYF.

The chain carries TRBV10-3 and TRBJ2-7, with a tentative D call TRBD2 (6 bases). The CDR3 totals 12 residues. Germline-derived CDR1 and CDR2 are ENHRY and SYGVKD. Trimming took 4 bases from V and 3 from J, leaving 7 bases between them. This chain's CDR3 is CAISGTNYEQYF. The CDR3 coding sequence is TGTGCCATCAGTGGGACTAACTACGAGCAGTACTTC.

The rearrangement links TRBV4-1 to TRBJ1-2; no clear D. Between the trimmed V and J ends, which lost 0 bases and 5 bases, there was a span of 13 bases. The germline CDR1 and CDR2 sequences are MGHRA and YSYEKL. This CDR3 contains 15 residues. In DNA form, the CDR3 reads TGCGCCAGCAGCCAAGATTCCCGCAGGCTTTATGGCTACACCTTC. Its protein is CASSQDSRRLYGYTF.

Here the CDR3 reads CASSQRGAAQYF. In DNA, the CDR3 is TGTGCCAGCAGCCAACGCGGAGCCGCGCAGTACTTC. The rearrangement uses TRBV2 and TRBJ2-7; no firm D call. Trimming cost V 6 bases and J 9 bases, with 15 bases left between them. The CDR3 sequence is 12 residues long. Germline V gene sequence: CDR1 SNHLY, CDR2 FYNNEI.

J is TRBJ1-5 and V is TRBV5-1, with TRBD1 identical over 8 bases. This CDR3 has 15 residues. Losses at the gene ends were 0 bases for V and 2 bases for J; bases not matched to a gene: 1. Looked up from germline, CDR1 is SGHRS and CDR2 is YFSETQ. This CDR3 reads CASSLAGGGNQPQHF. For the CDR3, the DNA is TGCGCCAGCAGCTTGGCAGGGGGCGGCAATCAGCCCCAGCATTTT. Using reference TRBV5-1 and TRBJ1-5 for the parts outside the CDR3, the full variable domain is KAGVTQTPRYLIKTRGQQVTLSCSPISGHRSVSWYQQTPGQGLQFLFEYFSETQRNKGNFPGRFSGRQFSNSRSEMNVSTLELGDSALYLCASSLAGGGNQPQHFGDGTRLSIL.

V and J are TRBV11-3 and TRBJ1-1, with D maybe TRBD1 (5 bases). V lost 3 bases, J lost 5 bases, and 10 bases lay in between. The CDR3 covers 13 residues. The germline CDR1 and CDR2 sequences are SGHNT and YENEEA. CDR3 residues: CASSFAGGTEAFF. DNA for the CDR3: TGTGCCAGCAGCTTTGCGGGGGGGACTGAAGCTTTCTTT.

The rearrangement uses TRBV9 and TRBJ1-6; D is ambiguous. CDR1 is SGDLS and CDR2 is YYNGEE in the germline V gene. This CDR3 comprises 14 residues. Trimming cost V 0 bases and J 6 bases, with 7 bases left between them. CDR3 loop: CASSVGHLNSPLHF. CDR3 sequence (DNA): TGTGCCAGCAGCGTAGGACACCTTAATTCACCCCTCCACTTT.

This sequence joins TRBV2 and TRBJ2-7; D not certain. The CDR3 is 11 amino acids. Between the trimmed V and J ends, which lost 8 bases and 3 bases, there was a span of 8 bases. CDR1 and CDR2 from the germline V gene are SNHLY and FYNNEI. CDR3 nucleotides: TGTGCCAGCTCTAGTAGCTACGAGCAGTACTTC. Translating it yields CASSSSYEQYF.

The V call is TRBV6-5, the J call TRBJ2-7; D perhaps matches TRBD2 (5 bases). The germline V gene has CDR1 MNHEY and CDR2 SVGAGI. The V end was cut by 6 bases, the J end by 6 bases, with 15 bases between. The CDR3 spans 13 residues. The CDR3 coding sequence is TGTGCCAGCAGCTTCACCGGACTCAGCGAGCAGTACTTC. Its protein is CASSFTGLSEQYF.

The chain links TRBV2 to TRBJ2-7; the D gene is possibly TRBD2 (5 bases). Germline V CDR1 and CDR2: SNHLY, FYNNEI. CDR3 size: 13 residues. Trimming cost V 8 bases and J 2 bases, with 13 bases left between them. Here the CDR3 reads CASQKDGAYEQYF. The CDR3 bases are TGTGCCAGCCAGAAGGACGGGGCCTACGAGCAGTACTTC. Full variable domain (missing parts from reference TRBV2 and TRBJ2-7): EPEVTQTPSHQVTQMGQEVILRCVPISNHLYFYWYRQILGQKVEFLVSFYNNEISEKSEIFDDQFSVERPDGSNFTLKIRSTKLEDSAMYFCASQKDGAYEQYFGPGTRLTVT.

The CDR3 sequence: CASSPPGTPSYEQYF. CDR3 DNA sequence: TGCGCCAGCAGCCCACCCGGGACACCAAGCTACGAGCAGTACTTC. The V and J genes are TRBV5-1 and TRBJ2-7, with D perhaps TRBD1 (6 bases). Germline V lookup: CDR1 SGHRS, CDR2 YFSETQ. Trimming left V 4 bases short and J 3 bases short, with 17 bases between. The CDR3 consists of 15 residues.

Worth noting for this clone: The junction shows a germline mismatch at one end, possibly a read error. This chain joins TRBV5-1 and TRBJ2-7; 10 bases are shared with TRBD2. Germline V gene data show CDR1 as SGHRS and CDR2 as YFSETQ. The CDR3 has 12 residues. The DNA for the CDR3 is TGCGCCAGCAGCTCCGATAGCGGGAGGCGGAACTTC. Translation: CASSSDSGRRNF.

V is TRBV2 and J is TRBJ2-3; D may be TRBD2 (5 bases). Trimming left V 2 bases short and J 7 bases short, with 13 bases between. In germline, CDR1 is SNHLY, CDR2 FYNNEI. CDR3 length: 14 amino acids. DNA of the CDR3: TGTGCCAGCAGTGAACGGGGTCCTGGGAATACGCAGTATTTT. Its translation: CASSERGPGNTQYF.

The gene calls are TRBV28 and TRBJ2-1, with TRBD1 matching 7 bases. V trimming: 5 bases; J trimming: 10 bases; junction bases outside the gene matches: 8. Germline CDR1 is MDHEN and CDR2 is SYDVKM. The CDR3 loop spans 13 amino acids. The CDR3 coding sequence is TGTGCCAGCAGTCGTGACAGGACAGGAGAGCAGTTCTTC. Its translation is CASSRDRTGEQFF.

The chain joins TRBV7-2 to TRBJ1-5; 7 nucleotides agree with TRBD1. With V trimmed by 4 bases and J by 5 bases, 5 bases remained unmatched. The CDR3 runs 14 residues. Germline CDR1 SGHTA, CDR2 FQGNSA. In DNA, the CDR3 is TGTGCCAGCAGCTCCCGGACAGGACATCAGCCCCAGCATTTT. Amino acids: CASSSRTGHQPQHF.

The chain uses TRBV18 and TRBJ1-2; D is unresolved. Trimming removed 4 bases from V and 1 base from J, with 13 bases in between. Germline CDR1 is KGHSH and CDR2 is LQKENI. The CDR3 loop spans 15 amino acids. CDR3 sequence reads: CASSQGGMDNYGYTF. In nucleotides, the CDR3 is TGTGCCAGCTCACAGGGAGGGATGGATAACTATGGCTACACCTTC.

The chain is built from TRBV27 and TRBJ2-5; 9 nucleotides line up with TRBD1. The germline gives CDR1 MNHEY, CDR2 SMNVEV (reference sequence). The CDR3 is 17 amino acids. With V trimmed by 3 bases and J by 5 bases, 13 bases remained unmatched. The CDR3 loop reads CASSFPVRDRVHETQYF. CDR3 coding DNA: TGTGCCAGCAGTTTTCCAGTTCGGGACAGGGTACACGAGACCCAGTACTTC.

J is TRBJ1-2 and V is TRBV30; D call uncertain. This CDR3 is 12 amino acids long. V dropped 3 bases and J dropped 4 bases, with 9 bases sitting between them. The germline V gene encodes CDR1 GTSNPN and CDR2 SVGIG (reference sequence). This CDR3 reads CAWRGGSYGYTF. Written as DNA, the CDR3 is TGTGCCTGGAGGGGAGGTTCCTATGGCTACACCTTC. The variable domain in full, completed from reference TRBV30 and TRBJ1-2, reads SQTIHQWPATLVQPVGSPLSLECTVEGTSNPNLYWYRQAAGRGLQLLFYSVGIGQISSEVPQNLSASRPQDRQFILSSKKLLLSDSGFYLCAWRGGSYGYTFGSGTRLTVV.

This clone was counted ten times or more. The rearrangement links TRBV2 to TRBJ1-5; no clear D. The V and J ends lost 4 bases and 0 bases respectively, with 7 bases between them. The CDR3 is 14 amino acids. CDR1 and CDR2 from the germline V gene are SNHLY and FYNNEI. CDR3 coding DNA: TGTGCCAGCAGTGCCGACAATAGCAATCAGCCCCAGCATTTT. It specifies CASSADNSNQPQHF.

The chain links TRBV5-6 to TRBJ2-7, with a possible D match to TRBD2 (6 bases). V shed 4 bases and J shed 2 bases, with 16 bases lying between them. The CDR3 runs 15 residues. Germline V gene sequence: CDR1 SGHDT, CDR2 YYEEEE. This chain's CDR3 is CASSRRRALPYEQYF. The DNA of the CDR3 is TGTGCCAGCAGCCGAAGGAGGGCCTTACCCTACGAGCAGTACTTC.

The chain joins TRBV6-1 to TRBJ2-5; 8 bases fit TRBD1. Trimming took 2 bases from V and 4 from J; bases not matched to a gene: 9. CDR3 length: 16 residues. The germline gives CDR1 MNHNS, CDR2 SASEGT. CDR3 amino acids: CASSESEAGGLETQYF. The CDR3 DNA reads TGTGCCAGCAGTGAATCCGAGGCAGGGGGCTTAGAGACCCAGTACTTC.